A selection of T cell receptor beta chains follows, all from one sample in a study of T-cell memory formation after mild COVID-19. MiXCR, run by TCRdb on the 5' RACE reads, gives a single entry per CDR3 protein. Among around 300,000 distinct CDR3 sequences listed, roughly an eighth were seen once. The sample consisted of PBMCs or a T cell subset sorted from them (not recorded which). These receptors were obtained from a man between 18 and 35 years old who had mild COVID-19 (a few samples of this study predate the infection). Cell type and time point are not known. CDR3s include the opening cysteine and the closing phenylalanine or tryptophan. A D gene is named only where the DNA matches it firmly. Size tells how often a clone was seen (once, few, many) or the class of an expanded clone, and some rows leave it out.

clone_size: many; j_call: TRBJ1-5; cdr3_length: 15; d_call: -; v_call: TRBV6-5; cdr3_aa: CASSSRDGGNQPQHF; cdr3_nt: TGTGCCAGCAGTTCCCGGGACGGAGGCAATCAGCCCCAGCATTTT
clone_size: few; j_call: TRBJ2-1; cdr3_length: 17; d_call: TRBD1; v_call: TRBV7-9; cdr3_aa: CASSPPGGDRGYNEQFF; cdr3_nt: TGTGCCAGCAGCCCCCCAGGGGGCGACAGGGGGTACAATGAGCAGTTCTTC
clone_size: -; j_call: TRBJ1-2; cdr3_length: 14; d_call: -; v_call: TRBV5-6; cdr3_aa: CASSSWGGSYGYTF; cdr3_nt: TGTGCCAGCAGCTCGTGGGGGGGTTCCTATGGCTACACCTTC
clone_size: few; j_call: TRBJ2-2; cdr3_length: 13; d_call: -; v_call: TRBV7-2; cdr3_aa: CASSLNLGGELFF; cdr3_nt: TGTGCCAGCAGCTTAAACCTAGGCGGGGAGCTGTTTTTT
clone_size: -; j_call: TRBJ1-2; cdr3_length: 16; d_call: TRBD1; v_call: TRBV12-3/TRBV12-4; cdr3_aa: CASSTGQGSLYYGYTF; cdr3_nt: TGTGCCAGCAGTACGGGACAGGGAAGTCTATATTATGGCTACACCTTC
clone_size: few; j_call: TRBJ1-3; cdr3_length: 14; d_call: -; v_call: TRBV7-9; cdr3_aa: CASSFGTSGNTIYF; cdr3_nt: TGTGCCAGCAGCTTTGGGACATCTGGAAACACCATATATTTT
clone_size: -; j_call: TRBJ1-5; cdr3_length: 14; d_call: -; v_call: TRBV20-1; cdr3_aa: CSARGRWSNQPQHF; cdr3_nt: TGCAGTGCTAGAGGCCGGTGGAGCAATCAGCCCCAGCATTTT
clone_size: few; j_call: TRBJ1-2; cdr3_length: 14; d_call: -; v_call: TRBV19; cdr3_aa: CASSIDLLNYGYTF; cdr3_nt: TGTGCCAGTAGTATTGACCTCTTGAACTATGGCTACACCTTC
clone_size: -; j_call: TRBJ2-5; cdr3_length: 14; d_call: TRBD2; v_call: TRBV29-1; cdr3_aa: CSVVLAGGGETQYF; cdr3_nt: TGCAGCGTTGTACTAGCGGGGGGGGGAGAGACCCAGTACTTC
clone_size: -; j_call: TRBJ2-7; cdr3_length: 14; d_call: TRBD2; v_call: TRBV20-1; cdr3_aa: CSANPSGSSYEQYF; cdr3_nt: TGCAGTGCTAATCCTAGCGGGAGCTCCTACGAGCAGTACTTC
clone_size: once; j_call: TRBJ2-3; cdr3_length: 14; d_call: TRBD2; v_call: TRBV4-1; cdr3_aa: CASSRTSGADTQYF; cdr3_nt: TGCGCCAGCAGCCGAACTAGCGGGGCCGATACGCAGTATTTT
clone_size: few; j_call: TRBJ1-6; cdr3_length: 12; d_call: -; v_call: TRBV20-1; cdr3_aa: CSAREGGSPLHF; cdr3_nt: TGCAGTGCTAGAGAAGGCGGTTCACCCCTCCACTTT
clone_size: -; j_call: TRBJ2-2; cdr3_length: 15; d_call: TRBD1; v_call: TRBV19; cdr3_aa: CASETGTGGTGELFF; cdr3_nt: TGTGCCAGCGAGACAGGGACAGGGGGGACCGGGGAGCTGTTTTTT
clone_size: many; j_call: TRBJ1-5; cdr3_length: 14; d_call: -; v_call: TRBV7-6; cdr3_aa: CASSLEDGRGPQHF; cdr3_nt: TGTGCCAGCAGCTTAGAGGACGGGCGTGGGCCCCAGCATTTT
clone_size: few; j_call: TRBJ2-7; cdr3_length: 14; d_call: -; v_call: TRBV28; cdr3_aa: CASSFGGDSYEQYF; cdr3_nt: TGTGCCAGCAGTTTCGGCGGGGATTCCTACGAGCAGTACTTC
clone_size: few; j_call: TRBJ2-7; cdr3_length: 13; d_call: -; v_call: TRBV19; cdr3_aa: CASRGGNEYEQYF; cdr3_nt: TGTGCCAGTAGAGGGGGGAACGAGTACGAGCAGTACTTC
clone_size: -; j_call: TRBJ1-2; cdr3_length: 16; d_call: -; v_call: TRBV7-9; cdr3_aa: CASSPLGRSSNYGYTF; cdr3_nt: TGTGCCAGCAGCCCTCTGGGGAGATCCTCAAACTATGGCTACACCTTC
clone_size: -; j_call: TRBJ2-5; cdr3_length: 17; d_call: -; v_call: TRBV5-4; cdr3_aa: CASSLAHLGRREETQYF; cdr3_nt: TGTGCCAGCAGCTTGGCGCACTTGGGCCGCCGGGAGGAGACCCAGTACTTC
clone_size: -; j_call: TRBJ2-2; cdr3_length: 14; d_call: TRBD2; v_call: TRBV9; cdr3_aa: CASSPGGRAGELFF; cdr3_nt: TGTGCCAGCAGCCCGGGAGGAAGGGCCGGGGAGCTGTTTTTT
clone_size: -; j_call: TRBJ2-5; cdr3_length: 14; d_call: -; v_call: TRBV5-1; cdr3_aa: CAGRETPAQETQYF; cdr3_nt: TGCGCCGGCCGGGAAACTCCGGCCCAAGAGACCCAGTACTTC
clone_size: many; j_call: TRBJ1-2; cdr3_length: 14; d_call: -; v_call: TRBV4-1; cdr3_aa: CASSQEQVAYGYTF; cdr3_nt: TGCGCCAGCAGCCAAGAACAGGTCGCCTATGGCTACACCTTC
clone_size: -; j_call: TRBJ1-2; cdr3_length: 14; d_call: TRBD1; v_call: TRBV12-3/TRBV12-4; cdr3_aa: CASKRGQGVYGYTF; cdr3_nt: TGTGCCAGCAAAAGGGGACAGGGGGTGTATGGCTACACCTTC
clone_size: few; j_call: TRBJ2-5; cdr3_length: 14; d_call: -; v_call: TRBV4-1; cdr3_aa: CASSRVGVGETQYF; cdr3_nt: TGCGCCAGCAGCCGTGTCGGGGTAGGGGAGACCCAGTACTTC
clone_size: few; j_call: TRBJ1-6; cdr3_length: 15; d_call: -; v_call: TRBV4-2; cdr3_aa: CASSQENNFNSPLHF; cdr3_nt: TGTGCCAGCAGCCAAGAGAACAACTTTAATTCACCCCTCCACTTT
clone_size: -; j_call: TRBJ2-1; cdr3_length: 13; d_call: -; v_call: TRBV24-1; cdr3_aa: CATSDFGTVEQFF; cdr3_nt: TGTGCCACCAGTGATTTCGGGACTGTTGAGCAGTTCTTC
clone_size: few; j_call: TRBJ1-1; cdr3_length: 12; d_call: -; v_call: TRBV29-1; cdr3_aa: CSVVPRFAEAFF; cdr3_nt: TGCAGCGTTGTCCCGAGATTCGCTGAAGCTTTCTTT
clone_size: -; j_call: TRBJ2-1; cdr3_length: 17; d_call: -; v_call: TRBV7-8; cdr3_aa: CASSLVGSGSSYNEQFF; cdr3_nt: TGTGCCAGCAGCTTAGTAGGGTCAGGGAGCTCCTACAATGAGCAGTTCTTC
clone_size: few; j_call: TRBJ2-2; cdr3_length: 13; d_call: -; v_call: TRBV4-1; cdr3_aa: CASSKGDTGELFF; cdr3_nt: TGCGCCAGCAGCAAGGGTGACACCGGGGAGCTGTTTTTT
clone_size: few; j_call: TRBJ1-2; cdr3_length: 13; d_call: -; v_call: TRBV5-8; cdr3_aa: CASSLDREYGYTF; cdr3_nt: TGTGCCAGCAGCTTGGATCGAGAATATGGCTACACCTTC
clone_size: -; j_call: TRBJ2-4; cdr3_length: 18; d_call: -; v_call: TRBV7-7; cdr3_aa: CASSSRDAGVVGKNIQYF; cdr3_nt: TGTGCCAGCAGCTCCCGGGACGCAGGGGTTGTTGGCAAAAACATTCAGTACTTC
clone_size: -; j_call: TRBJ2-1; cdr3_length: 13; d_call: -; v_call: TRBV4-2; cdr3_aa: CASSSLVENEQFF; cdr3_nt: TGTGCCAGCAGCTCGCTCGTAGAAAATGAGCAGTTCTTC
clone_size: -; j_call: TRBJ1-2; cdr3_length: 13; d_call: -; v_call: TRBV6-5; cdr3_aa: CASSYSRSSAYTF; cdr3_nt: TGTGCCAGCAGTTACTCGAGGTCGTCGGCTTACACCTTC
clone_size: few; j_call: TRBJ2-2; cdr3_length: 16; d_call: -; v_call: TRBV9; cdr3_aa: CASIPTVPPNTGELFF; cdr3_nt: TGTGCCAGCATCCCGACAGTTCCACCAAACACCGGGGAGCTGTTTTTT
clone_size: -; j_call: TRBJ1-1; cdr3_length: 14; d_call: -; v_call: TRBV7-2; cdr3_aa: CASSPTDAVWGAFF; cdr3_nt: TGTGCCAGCAGTCCGACAGATGCAGTTTGGGGGGCTTTCTTT
clone_size: few; j_call: TRBJ2-3; cdr3_length: 13; d_call: -; v_call: TRBV20-1; cdr3_aa: CSAQGLLTDTQYF; cdr3_nt: TGCAGTGCCCAGGGACTCCTCACAGATACGCAGTATTTT
clone_size: few; j_call: TRBJ2-5; cdr3_length: 17; d_call: -; v_call: TRBV5-1; cdr3_aa: CASSSRPAEGYQETQYF; cdr3_nt: TGCGCCAGCAGCTCCCGGCCCGCGGAAGGATATCAAGAGACCCAGTACTTC
clone_size: -; j_call: TRBJ1-2; cdr3_length: 15; d_call: -; v_call: TRBV4-1; cdr3_aa: CASSHPVRQAHGYTF; cdr3_nt: TGCGCCAGCAGCCACCCCGTTAGGCAGGCCCATGGCTACACCTTC
clone_size: -; j_call: TRBJ2-1; cdr3_length: 14; d_call: -; v_call: TRBV4-1; cdr3_aa: CASSQVGAGREQFF; cdr3_nt: TGCGCCAGCAGCCAAGTAGGGGCGGGTCGGGAGCAGTTCTTC
clone_size: -; j_call: TRBJ2-3; cdr3_length: 16; d_call: TRBD2; v_call: TRBV5-1; cdr3_aa: CASSLWASGGRDTQYF; cdr3_nt: TGCGCCAGCAGCTTGTGGGCTAGCGGGGGTCGAGATACGCAGTATTTT
clone_size: -; j_call: TRBJ2-7; cdr3_length: 14; d_call: TRBD2; v_call: TRBV9; cdr3_aa: CASSVELAGDEQYF; cdr3_nt: TGTGCCAGCAGCGTAGAACTAGCGGGGGACGAGCAGTACTTC
clone_size: few; j_call: TRBJ2-3; cdr3_length: 14; d_call: -; v_call: TRBV7-3; cdr3_aa: CASSSGTAPHTQYF; cdr3_nt: TGTGCCAGCAGCTCCGGGACGGCACCACATACGCAGTATTTT
clone_size: -; j_call: TRBJ2-3; cdr3_length: 16; d_call: TRBD2; v_call: TRBV5-5; cdr3_aa: CASSFKSSGDTDTQYF; cdr3_nt: TGTGCCAGCAGCTTTAAGTCTAGCGGGGACACAGATACGCAGTATTTT
clone_size: -; j_call: TRBJ1-5; cdr3_length: 15; d_call: -; v_call: TRBV2; cdr3_aa: CASSEFGVDNQPQHF; cdr3_nt: TGTGCCAGCAGTGAATTTGGGGTGGACAATCAGCCCCAGCATTTT
clone_size: -; j_call: TRBJ2-7; cdr3_length: 17; d_call: -; v_call: TRBV4-1; cdr3_aa: CDSSQDGRSRGDYEQYF; cdr3_nt: TGCGACAGCAGCCAAGATGGGCGAAGCAGGGGTGACTACGAGCAGTACTTC
clone_size: -; j_call: TRBJ2-2; cdr3_length: 14; d_call: TRBD1; v_call: TRBV30; cdr3_aa: CAWTGQGRAGELFF; cdr3_nt: TGTGCCTGGACGGGACAGGGGAGGGCCGGGGAGCTGTTTTTT
clone_size: few; j_call: TRBJ2-7; cdr3_length: 13; d_call: -; v_call: TRBV20-1; cdr3_aa: CSARPTDRYEQYF; cdr3_nt: TGCAGTGCTAGACCTACCGACAGATACGAGCAGTACTTC
clone_size: many; j_call: TRBJ2-3; cdr3_length: 16; d_call: -; v_call: TRBV7-6; cdr3_aa: CASSIHGADGTDTQYF; cdr3_nt: TGTGCCAGCAGCATTCATGGGGCAGACGGCACAGATACGCAGTATTTT
clone_size: -; j_call: TRBJ2-3; cdr3_length: 14; d_call: -; v_call: TRBV6-5; cdr3_aa: CASSRVLSTDTQYF; cdr3_nt: TGTGCCAGCAGTAGGGTTCTTAGCACAGATACGCAGTATTTT
clone_size: few; j_call: TRBJ2-5; cdr3_length: 14; d_call: -; v_call: TRBV27; cdr3_aa: CASSVYTRGETQYF; cdr3_nt: TGTGCCAGCAGTGTCTACACTAGGGGGGAGACCCAGTACTTC
clone_size: few; j_call: TRBJ2-2; cdr3_length: 15; d_call: -; v_call: TRBV2; cdr3_aa: CASSYTPGNTGELFF; cdr3_nt: TGTGCCAGCAGCTACACTCCAGGGAACACCGGGGAGCTGTTTTTT